This T cell receptor beta chain came from a study of Graves' ophthalmopathy and Graves' hyperthyroidism. Study findings and constraints: With a specificity of around 72% and a sensitivity of 70.59%, the model predicted ophthalmopathy progression.

This clonotype appeared many times. What it recognizes is unknown. The junction shows a germline mismatch at one end, possibly a read error. The germline V gene encodes CDR1 LNHNV and CDR2 YYDKDF (reference sequence). The CDR3 is 17 amino acids. From RNA, the CDR3 regions of TCR beta chains were amplified and sequenced. First-round RT-PCR employed HTBI primers, with a second-round multiplex PCR after it. MiXCR was run by TCRdb on the multiplex PCR reads, yielding one entry per CDR3 protein. The repertoire holds approximately 460,000 distinct CDR3 sequences, approximately 15% seen once, with over 7.5% in the top ten.

The receptor was derived from a woman aged 25 to 45 with Graves' ophthalmopathy. The chain recombines TRBV15 with TRBJ2-5, with D possibly matching TRBD2 (5 bases). Material: blood. The CDR3 loop is CATSGEEAVLELETQYF. CDR3 in DNA: TGTGCCACCAGCGGAGAGGAGGCTGTCTTGGAGTTAGAGACCCAGTACTTC.